Shown below are 16 T cell receptor beta chains from a single sample sequenced in a study of T cell responses to AZD1222 COVID-19 vaccine. Sequencing was performed with immunoSEQ multiplex PCR; in TCRdb, only in-frame clones are kept and a portion is missing. The table records about 150,000 clones, more than 75% of them present only once. The specimen comprised peripheral blood, sampled 28 days after the second AZD1222 dose. These receptors all stem from an adult who received the AZD1222 COVID-19 vaccine.

This chain uses TRBV20-1 with TRBJ2-3; D not certain. The V gene lost 3 bases and the J gene lost 3 bases, with 10 bases spanning the gap. Germline V gives CDR1 DFQATT, CDR2 SNEGSKA (reference sequence). This CDR3 comprises 13 residues. CDR3 loop: CSASFATTDTQYF. The CDR3 region has the DNA TGCAGTGCTAGTTTCGCTACTACAGATACGCAGTATTTT.

Concerning this clone: Different DNA sequences within this sample yield the same CDR3. This chain links TRBV19 with TRBJ1-1; D ambiguous. Trimming shortened V by 2 bases and J by 0 bases, and 7 bases separated the two germline ends. Germline V CDR1 and CDR2: LNHDA, SQIVND (reference sequence). The CDR3 consists of 14 residues. CDR3 bases: TGTGCCAGTAGTATACGCACGGTGAACACTGAAGCTTTCTTT. Translation gives CASSIRTVNTEAFF.

The gene calls are TRBV3-1 (or the pseudogene TRBV3-2) and TRBJ1-1, with 9 bases aligning to TRBD1. The V segment lost 4 bases and the J segment 6 bases; nucleotides outside the gene matches: 9. There are 15 residues in the CDR3. Germline V lookup: CDR1 LGHDT, CDR2 YNNKEL (reference sequence). The CDR3 nucleotides are TGTGCCAGCAGCCCCTGGACAGGGGCGCTAGCTGAAGCTTTCTTT. This encodes CASSPWTGALAEAFF.

The J gene is TRBJ1-2, the V gene TRBV27; D is unclear. Per germline, CDR1 MNHEY and CDR2 SMNVEV (reference sequence). The CDR3 runs 14 residues. V was trimmed by 3 bases and J by 0 bases, leaving 8 bases between them. CDR3 DNA: TGTGCCAGCAGTTTCCGGAAGGCTAACTATGGCTACACCTTC. It translates to CASSFRKANYGYTF.

The J gene is TRBJ1-2, the V gene TRBV7-2; D gene uncertain. The length of the CDR3 is 14 residues. Germline CDR1 and CDR2: SGHTA and FQGNSA. The ends were cut back, 6 bases at V and 6 bases at J, with 17 bases in the middle. CDR3 DNA: TGTGCCAGCAGGTCGCCCGGGCCCTGGAATGGCTACACCTTC. This codes for CASRSPGPWNGYTF.

J is TRBJ2-3 and V is TRBV5-1, with TRBD1 identical over 9 bases. The CDR3 spans 15 residues. Germline-derived CDR1 and CDR2 are SGHRS and YFSETQ. The trim removed 4 bases at V and 6 bases at J, leaving 9 bases unmatched. This chain's CDR3 is CASSLRQGGMDTQYF. The CDR3 DNA sequence: TGCGCCAGCAGCCTTCGACAGGGGGGAATGGATACGCAGTATTTT.

As regards this clone: At one of its ends the junction is not consistent with the germline gene, which may arise from a read error. The chain recombines TRBV7-2 with TRBJ2-1; 10 bases fit TRBD2. CDR3 size: 13 residues. Germline lookup yields CDR1 SGHTA and CDR2 FQGNSA. DNA for the CDR3: TGTGCCAGCAGATTAGCGGGAGGCAATGAGCAGTTCTTC. Translated: CASRLAGGNEQFF.

This rearrangement joins TRBV18 to TRBJ2-1, with TRBD2 identical over 8 bases. The V gene's germline CDR1 is KGHSH and CDR2 LQKENI. V dropped 5 bases and J dropped 6; count of bases not matched to a gene: 9. This CDR3 is 15 amino acids long. The CDR3 is CASSSGLEPTNEQFF. CDR3 nucleotide sequence: TGTGCCAGCTCATCGGGACTAGAACCCACCAATGAGCAGTTCTTC.

The chain has TRBV6-5 and TRBJ1-1; 10 bases agree with TRBD1. This CDR3 contains 13 residues. The junction had 9 bases not matched to a gene; V was cut back by 5 bases and J by 12 bases. Germline values: CDR1 MNHEY, CDR2 SVGAGI. This CDR3 reads CASSPGDRGKTFF. The CDR3 region has the DNA TGTGCCAGCAGTCCCGGGGACAGGGGAAAAACTTTCTTT.

The CDR3 here is CASSYSLAGGRDEQYF. The DNA for the CDR3 is TGTGCCAGCAGTTACTCACTAGCGGGAGGACGGGACGAGCAGTACTTC. The chain combines TRBV6-2 or TRBV6-3 with TRBJ2-7, with TRBD2 matching over 12 bases. Trimming took 0 bases from V and 5 from J; bases not matched to a gene: 5. The germline V gene has CDR1 MNHEY and CDR2 SVGEGT. The CDR3 runs to 16 residues.

The chain carries TRBV5-4 and TRBJ1-2; 7 bases line up with TRBD1. V lost 4 bases to trimming and J lost 4 bases; unmatched junction nucleotides: 4. The CDR3 runs to 13 residues. Germline CDR1 reads SGHNT; CDR2 reads YYREEE (reference sequence). CDR3 sequence reads: CASSITGVYGYTF. The CDR3 DNA reads as TGTGCCAGCAGCATAACAGGGGTCTATGGCTACACCTTC.

The chain uses TRBV19 and TRBJ2-1, with D possibly being TRBD1 (5 bases). Germline V CDR1 and CDR2: LNHDA, SQIVND (reference sequence). The CDR3 extends over 11 amino acids. Trimming removed 7 bases at V and 8 bases at J, with 9 bases between. CDR3 loop: CASTRAHEQFF. The CDR3 nucleotides are TGTGCCAGTACCAGGGCCCATGAGCAGTTCTTC.

This chain links TRBV6-2 or TRBV6-3 with TRBJ2-1; D uncertain. The V gene lost 3 bases and the J gene lost 2 bases, with 5 bases spanning the gap. Germline lookup yields CDR1 MNHEY and CDR2 SVGEGT. This CDR3 region has 13 residues. The CDR3 DNA is TGTGCCAGCAGTTATAATCCCTACAATGAGCAGTTCTTC. Protein product: CASSYNPYNEQFF.

The V and J genes are TRBV28 and TRBJ1-1; no firm D call. CDR1 and CDR2 (germline): MDHEN, SYDVKM. CDR3 length equals 15 residues. The V end lost 5 bases, the J end lost 4 bases, and 17 bases lay between the germline ends. The chain's CDR3 is CASSTIHGLGTEAFF. The CDR3 nucleotides read TGTGCCAGCAGTACCATACACGGCTTGGGCACTGAAGCTTTCTTT. The full variable domain, with the rest looked up from reference TRBV28 and TRBJ1-1, is DVKVTQSSRYLVKRTGEKVFLECVQDMDHENMFWYRQDPGLGLRLIYFSYDVKMKEKGDIPEGYSVSREKKERFSLILESASTNQTSMYLCASSTIHGLGTEAFFGQGTRLTVV.

The rearrangement uses TRBV5-4 and TRBJ2-5; a possible D gene is TRBD2 (5 bases). Germline V gives CDR1 SGHNT, CDR2 YYREEE (reference sequence). The ends were cut back, 0 bases at V and 3 bases at J, with 12 bases in the middle. This CDR3 contains 15 residues. The CDR3 spells CASSLGQRGKETQYF. The CDR3 DNA follows: TGTGCCAGCAGCTTGGGGCAGCGAGGGAAAGAGACCCAGTACTTC.

This clone was counted between two and nine times. The V gene is TRBV2, the J gene TRBJ1-2; perhaps TRBD1 as D (6 bases). The V and J ends lost 7 bases and 5 bases respectively, with 8 bases between them. The CDR3 length is 11 residues. Germline values: CDR1 SNHLY, CDR2 FYNNEI. Here the CDR3 reads CASTRGYGYTF. The CDR3 nucleotides are TGTGCCAGCACCAGGGGATATGGCTACACCTTC.